This T cell receptor (beta chain) emerged from a study of PD-1 blockade in classical Hodgkin lymphoma. Whole-study results and caveats: TCR diversity rose significantly by C4D1 in CD4+ but not CD8+ cells.

About this clone: The target antigen is unknown.

Every patient experienced relapse after autologous stem cell transplantation, and brentuximab vedotin exposure varied. Sequenced by immunoSEQ multiplex PCR; TCRdb stores in-frame clones only, minus some. The table shows some 100,000 clones, with just under 95% occurring only once. The sequencing used peripheral blood mononuclear cells (PBMCs), collected at baseline. This receptor was obtained from a human donor with classical Hodgkin lymphoma.

The CDR3 reads CASSFGSNYGYTF. The DNA for the CDR3 is TGTGCCAGCAGCTTCGGCAGTAACTATGGCTACACCTTC. The V call is TRBV7-9, the J call TRBJ1-2; D remains ambiguous. Germline lookup yields CDR1 SEHNR and CDR2 FQNEAQ (reference sequence). The CDR3 sequence is 13 residues long. The germline V and J ends were trimmed by 3 bases and 1 base, with 6 bases remaining between them.